A selection of T cell receptor beta chains follows, all from one sample in a study of blood T cell repertoires in COVID-19. Sequencing was performed with immunoSEQ multiplex PCR; in TCRdb, only in-frame clones are kept and a portion is missing. The sample has about 360,000 clones, around 90% seen once. Sequencing was carried out using peripheral blood. These receptors all stem from a human donor in a cohort sampled during active COVID-19. CDR3s include the opening cysteine and the closing phenylalanine or tryptophan. A D gene is named only where the DNA matches it firmly.

-	TRBV3-1/TRBV3-2	TRBJ1-6	CASSQFPGNSPLHF
-	TRBV2	TRBJ1-1	CASSVRQGTEAFF
TRBD2	TRBV9	TRBJ2-1	CASSSQAGGPKPHEQFF
-	TRBV6-2/TRBV6-3	TRBJ2-3	CASSYPGTSTDTQYF
TRBD2	TRBV28	TRBJ2-1	CASRTPAGGRNEQFF
-	TRBV7-9	TRBJ1-4	CASSQQQGINEKLFF
TRBD1	TRBV4-1	TRBJ1-2	CASSSSGTAYGYTF
TRBD2	TRBV19	TRBJ2-3	CASRAGPSTDTQYF
TRBD1	TRBV11-2	TRBJ1-3	CASSLSGTASSGNTIYF
TRBD2	TRBV28	TRBJ2-5	CASSLSAGGYETQYF
-	TRBV7-2	TRBJ1-5	CASSSKAGSNQPQHF
-	TRBV18	TRBJ2-5	CASSPAGTQETQYF
-	TRBV5-1	TRBJ2-7	CASRLLQGSSYEQYF
-	TRBV28	TRBJ2-5	CASRRVRDTGETQYF
-	TRBV6-5	TRBJ1-5	CASRRDTSNQPQHF
TRBD1	TRBV5-6	TRBJ1-3	CASSLGDRGINTIYF
TRBD2	TRBV5-1	TRBJ2-1	CASSTPGLASSSYNEQFF
-	TRBV28	TRBJ2-7	CASTAGSSYEQYF
-	TRBV6-1	TRBJ2-7	CASSEALSRLDGYEQYF
-	TRBV7-6	TRBJ2-7	CASSLGGIGGSYEQYF
-	TRBV3-1/TRBV3-2	TRBJ1-4	CASSQDTEGPEKLFF
TRBD2	TRBV7-2	TRBJ2-3	CASSSGTRDTQYF
TRBD2	TRBV3-1/TRBV3-2	TRBJ2-5	CASSLRTSGGRGTQYF
-	TRBV5-1	TRBJ1-1	CASSGEGMNTEAFF
TRBD1	TRBV2	TRBJ1-6	CASSEPGQGFYSPLHF
-	TRBV2	TRBJ2-5	CASTERETQYF
-	TRBV7-9	TRBJ2-7	CASSRDRVASGTNGMVYEQYF
-	TRBV19	TRBJ2-3	CASSIGSGHTDTQYF
TRBD2	TRBV2	TRBJ2-1	CASSSGGGKNEQFF
TRBD2	TRBV18	TRBJ2-2	CASSPPGTSDTGELFF
-	TRBV2	TRBJ1-2	CASSPLSYGYTF
TRBD2	TRBV30	TRBJ2-1	CAWTPWRLAESGEQFF
TRBD2	TRBV18	TRBJ2-1	CASSLRLAGEDEQFF
TRBD2	TRBV5-8	TRBJ2-1	CASSLWTSGRVRNEQFF
-	TRBV6-5	TRBJ2-7	CASSRADGGWEQYF
-	TRBV6-5	TRBJ1-2	CASPAGSNYGYTF
TRBD1	TRBV25-1	TRBJ2-3	CASSADRGEGDTQYF
TRBD1	TRBV4-1	TRBJ1-1	CASSQSTGGDTEAFF
-	TRBV27	TRBJ2-3	CASSFLSGTDTQYF
-	TRBV5-4	TRBJ2-7	CASSNWYSYEQYF
-	TRBV28	TRBJ2-4	CASSSSGGTKNIQYF
TRBD1	TRBV27	TRBJ2-5	CASSLDRGVQETQYF
-	TRBV5-1	TRBJ2-7	CASSLVPDSPGEQYF
-	TRBV3-1/TRBV3-2	TRBJ2-2	CASSQAGRPNTGELFF
TRBD1	TRBV9	TRBJ1-1	CASSVETGATEAFF
-	TRBV3-1/TRBV3-2	TRBJ1-2	CASSQTTGSYGYTF
-	TRBV27	TRBJ2-7	CASSLTKPPSYEQYF
TRBD2	TRBV5-8	TRBJ2-7	CASSSGGVEQYF
TRBD1	TRBV7-8	TRBJ1-4	CASRQQGLEEKLFF